Each of the 16 T cell receptor beta chains below was sequenced from the same sample in a study of blood T cell repertoires in COVID-19 (dated by TCRdb to 2018 to 2020). Libraries were made using the immunoSEQ multiplex PCR assay. Held by TCRdb, this immuneACCESS table contains in-frame sequences only and omits some clones. Under half of the omission traces to an unresolved V gene where checked; the cause of the rest is unknown. Recorded for this sample are roughly 140,000 clones; roughly 88% of them occurred a single time. The ten most abundant clones make up roughly a tenth of the sample. Sequenced: peripheral blood. Receptor source: a man in his 60s with active or convalescent COVID-19.

The chain carries TRBV7-8 and TRBJ2-2; 14 bases are a match to TRBD2. V dropped 2 bases and J dropped 4; count of bases not matched to a gene: 9. Germline V CDR1 and CDR2: SGHVS, FQNEAQ. CDR3 length equals 19 residues. CDR3 bases: TGTGCCAGCAGCTTACTCACGGGACTAGCGGGGGAAAGCACCGGGGAGCTGTTTTTT. Protein product: CASSLLTGLAGESTGELFF. The entire variable domain, with the rest obtained from reference TRBV7-8 and TRBJ2-2, is as follows: GAGVSQSPRYKVAKRGQDVALRCDPISGHVSLFWYQQALGQGPEFLTYFQNEAQLDKSGLPSDRFFAERPEGSVSTLKIQRTQQEDSAVYLCASSLLTGLAGESTGELFFGEGSRLTVL.

The chain carries TRBV2 and TRBJ1-1; TRBD1 agrees at 8 bases. The CDR3 extends over 14 amino acids. From germline, CDR1 is SNHLY and CDR2 FYNNEI. V lost 6 bases, J lost 1 base, and 4 bases stayed unmatched. CDR3 bases: TGTGCCAGCAGACCACAGGGGGGGAACACTGAAGCTTTCTTT. It yields the protein CASRPQGGNTEAFF. Full variable domain (missing parts from reference TRBV2 and TRBJ1-1): EPEVTQTPSHQVTQMGQEVILRCVPISNHLYFYWYRQILGQKVEFLVSFYNNEISEKSEIFDDQFSVERPDGSNFTLKIRSTKLEDSAMYFCASRPQGGNTEAFFGQGTRLTVV.

The chain employs TRBV19 and TRBJ1-1, with D maybe TRBD1 (5 bases). CDR1 is LNHDA, CDR2 SQIVND, per germline (reference sequence). V lost 6 bases and J 1 base, leaving 9 bases between the germline ends. The CDR3 spans 13 residues. The DNA for the CDR3 is TGTGCCAGTAGGGACAAGTGGAACACTGAAGCTTTCTTT. This sequence encodes CASRDKWNTEAFF.

This chain uses TRBV6-5 with TRBJ1-6, with 7 positions matching TRBD1. CDR1 is MNHEY and CDR2 is SVGAGI in the germline V gene. V was pared by 10 bases and J by 7 bases, with 10 bases of the junction left unmatched. The CDR3 has 14 amino acids. This CDR3 is CATQATGKNSPLHF. The CDR3 nucleotides are TGTGCCACCCAGGCGACAGGGAAGAATTCACCCCTCCACTTT.

This chain uses TRBV7-2 with TRBJ1-5; 7 bases agree with TRBD1. In germline, CDR1 is SGHTA, CDR2 FQGNSA. The CDR3 is 14 residues long. Unmatched junction bases numbered 7, after V lost 5 bases and J lost 6 bases. CDR3 sequence (DNA): TGTGCCAGCAGCCCGGCAGGGGGAAGTCAGCCCCAGCATTTT. Translated: CASSPAGGSQPQHF. The variable domain in full, with the rest retrieved from reference TRBV7-2 and TRBJ1-5, is GAGVSQSPSNKVTEKGKDVELRCDPISGHTALYWYRQSLGQGLEFLIYFQGNSAPDKSGLPSDRFSAERTGGSVSTLTIQRTQQEDSAVYLCASSPAGGSQPQHFGDGTRLSIL.

This clone was seen a handful of times. The chain is built from TRBV4-1 and TRBJ1-1, with a tentative D call TRBD1 (5 bases). The CDR3 spans 15 residues. CDR1 and CDR2 from the germline V gene are MGHRA and YSYEKL. V lost 2 bases and J 5 bases, leaving 15 bases between the germline ends. The CDR3 protein is CASSQKRGLSTEAFF. The DNA of the CDR3 is TGCGCCAGCAGCCAAAAAAGGGGTTTGAGTACTGAAGCTTTCTTT.

The chain employs TRBV3-1 (or the pseudogene TRBV3-2) and TRBJ1-1, with 8 positions matching TRBD1. The CDR3 has 16 residues. CDR1 is LGHDT and CDR2 is YNNKEL in the germline V gene (reference sequence). V shed 1 base and J 1 base; nucleotides not matched to a gene: 5. The CDR3, as DNA: TGTGCCAGCAGCCAAGTTTTAGGACAGGGGAACACTGAAGCTTTCTTT. It translates to CASSQVLGQGNTEAFF.

The chain combines TRBV7-9 with TRBJ1-6, with D unclear. The ends were cut back, 6 bases at V and 5 bases at J, with 11 bases in the middle. The germline gives CDR1 SEHNR, CDR2 FQNEAQ (reference sequence). This CDR3 has 14 residues. CDR3 nucleotide sequence: TGTGCCAGCAGGGCGGGGTCCAATAATTCACCCCTCCACTTT. Encoded protein: CASRAGSNNSPLHF. The full variable domain, in which reference TRBV7-9 and TRBJ1-6 provide the parts outside the CDR3, is DTGVSQNPRHKITKRGQNVTFRCDPISEHNRLYWYRQTLGQGPEFLTYFQNEAQLEKSRLLSDRFSAERPKGSFSTLEIQRTEQGDSAMYLCASRAGSNNSPLHFGNGTRLTVT.

The V gene is TRBV2, the J gene TRBJ1-6; no clear D gene. The CDR3 contains 14 residues. The V gene lost 5 bases and the J gene lost 5 bases, with 10 bases spanning the gap. CDR1 and CDR2 (germline): SNHLY, FYNNEI. This CDR3 reads CASSSLRDNSPLHF. The CDR3 DNA follows: TGTGCCAGCAGTAGTTTGCGGGATAATTCACCCCTCCACTTT.

The CDR3 DNA reads as TGCAGCGGCCCCCCGGGATCTGTCACCACCGGGGAGCTGTTTTTT. Translating it yields CSGPPGSVTTGELFF. The chain recombines TRBV29-1 with TRBJ2-2; D may be TRBD2 (5 bases). CDR1 SQVTM and CDR2 ANQGSEA come from the germline V gene. V lost 7 bases and J lost 4, with 19 bases in between. CDR3 size: 15 residues.

The V and J genes are TRBV10-1 and TRBJ2-2; D ambiguous. Germline V gene sequence: CDR1 WNHNN, CDR2 SYGVQD (reference sequence). Trimming cost V 2 bases and J 4 bases, with 5 bases left between them. The CDR3 runs to 13 residues. As DNA, the CDR3 is TGCGCCAGCAGTGAGACAATCACCGGGGAGCTGTTTTTT. This codes for CASSETITGELFF.

There are a few counts of this clone. The chain carries TRBV7-2 and TRBJ1-2; 9 nucleotides line up with TRBD1. This CDR3 contains 17 residues. Germline V gene data show CDR1 as SGHTA and CDR2 as FQGNSA. J lost 4 bases, V lost 5 bases, and 14 bases had no gene match. CDR3: CASSHLSTGGRPYGYTF. The CDR3 DNA sequence: TGTGCCAGCAGCCATTTATCGACAGGGGGGCGCCCCTATGGCTACACCTTC.

The gene calls are TRBV4-3 and TRBJ2-2; weak D call: TRBD1 (5 bases). This CDR3 spans 15 amino acids. Trimming shortened V by 0 bases and J by 4 bases, and 9 bases separated the two germline ends. The germline V gene has CDR1 LGHNA and CDR2 YSLEER. The CDR3 loop reads CASSQESGITGELFF. The DNA of the CDR3 is TGCGCCAGCAGCCAAGAGTCAGGGATCACCGGGGAGCTGTTTTTT.

V is TRBV11-2 and J is TRBJ1-1, with 8 bases lining up with TRBD1. The CDR3 length is 16 residues. The V gene's germline CDR1 is SGHAT and CDR2 FQNNGV. Unmatched junction bases numbered 9, after V lost 5 bases and J lost 1 base. The CDR3: CASSLGQGDWNTEAFF. The CDR3 bases are TGTGCCAGCAGCCTTGGACAGGGAGATTGGAACACTGAAGCTTTCTTT. Using reference TRBV11-2 and TRBJ1-1 for the parts outside the CDR3, the full variable domain is EAGVAQSPRYKIIEKRQSVAFWCNPISGHATLYWYQQILGQGPKLLIQFQNNGVVDDSQLPKDRFSAERLKGVDSTLKIQPAKLEDSAVYLCASSLGQGDWNTEAFFGQGTRLTVV.

The chain has TRBV18 and TRBJ2-3, with TRBD1 matching over 8 bases. This CDR3 region has 16 residues. Trimming cost V 1 base and J 2 bases; bases outside gene matches: 5. Germline loops: CDR1 KGHSH, CDR2 LQKENI. The CDR3 DNA sequence: TGTGCCAGCTCACCACTGAACAGGGGGTACACAGATACGCAGTATTTT. This codes for CASSPLNRGYTDTQYF.

V and J are TRBV6-2 or TRBV6-3 and TRBJ1-6; D remains ambiguous. CDR1 and CDR2 from the germline V gene are MNHEY and SVGEGT. With 2 bases removed from V and 5 bases from J, the gap between germline ends came to 10 bases. The length of the CDR3 is 15 residues. The CDR3: CASSYNGRDNSPLHF. The DNA of the CDR3 is TGTGCCAGCAGTTACAATGGGCGCGATAATTCACCCCTCCACTTT.